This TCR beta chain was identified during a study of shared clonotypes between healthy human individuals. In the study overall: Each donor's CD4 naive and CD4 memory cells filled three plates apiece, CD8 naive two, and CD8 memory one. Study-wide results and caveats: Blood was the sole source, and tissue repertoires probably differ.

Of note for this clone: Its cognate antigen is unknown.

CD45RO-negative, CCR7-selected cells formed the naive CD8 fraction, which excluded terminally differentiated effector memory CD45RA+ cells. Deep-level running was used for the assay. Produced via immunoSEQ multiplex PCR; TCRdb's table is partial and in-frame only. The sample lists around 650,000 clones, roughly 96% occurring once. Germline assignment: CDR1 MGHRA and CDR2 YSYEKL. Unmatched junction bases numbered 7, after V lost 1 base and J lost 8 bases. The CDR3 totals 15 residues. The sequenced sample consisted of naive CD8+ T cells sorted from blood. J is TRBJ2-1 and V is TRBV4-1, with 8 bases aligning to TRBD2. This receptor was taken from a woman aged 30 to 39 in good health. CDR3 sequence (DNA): TGCGCCAGCAGCCAAGTCTCGGTTAGCGGGGATGAGCAGTTCTTC. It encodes CASSQVSVSGDEQFF.